This passage covers 12 T cell receptor beta chains from one sample sequenced in a study of shared clonotypes between healthy human individuals. Naive CD8 cells lacked CD45RO and underwent positive selection for CCR7, leaving out terminally differentiated effector memory CD45RA+ cells. Clones were read by immunoSEQ multiplex PCR, and TCRdb kept only the in-frame ones, dropping some. The repertoire has about 680,000 clones, about 91% of them found once; the top ten carry roughly 22%. Input material: naive CD8+ T cells sorted from blood. These receptors were taken from a young man in good health.

The chain has TRBV7-9 and TRBJ2-7, with 8 bases matching TRBD2. Germline values: CDR1 SEHNR, CDR2 FQNEAQ (reference sequence). The V gene end was trimmed by 2 bases and the J gene end by 1 base; junction bases not matched to a gene: 4. The CDR3 covers 15 residues. CDR3 protein: CASSLPGGSSYEQYF. CDR3 in DNA: TGTGCCAGCAGCTTACCGGGAGGGTCTTCCTACGAGCAGTACTTC.

This sequence joins TRBV9 and TRBJ2-7, with D possibly TRBD2 on 6 matching bases. Germline values: CDR1 SGDLS, CDR2 YYNGEE. The V end lost 3 bases, the J end lost 0 bases, and 19 bases lay between the germline ends. The CDR3 contains 17 residues. The CDR3 DNA reads as TGTGCCAGCAGCGATCCCGTCATGGGAGGCACCTCCTACGAGCAGTACTTC. This encodes CASSDPVMGGTSYEQYF.

The chain recombines TRBV7-9 with TRBJ2-1, with D unclear. The CDR3 is 15 residues long. CDR1 and CDR2 (germline): SEHNR, FQNEAQ (reference sequence). V lost 2 bases and J 0 bases, leaving 8 bases between the germline ends. The CDR3 here is CASSLNPSSYNEQFF. DNA for the CDR3: TGTGCCAGCAGCTTAAACCCCAGCTCCTACAATGAGCAGTTCTTC.

The chain is built from TRBV7-9 and TRBJ1-1, with D tentatively TRBD1 (6 bases). The CDR3 consists of 15 residues. Germline V CDR1 and CDR2: SEHNR, FQNEAQ (reference sequence). V lost 5 bases and J lost 4, with 17 bases in between. CDR3 nucleotide sequence: TGTGCCAGCAGCCCCTGGGGGAGGGGGTCCACTGAAGCTTTCTTT. Its translation is CASSPWGRGSTEAFF.

The chain is built from TRBV29-1 and TRBJ2-3, with 11 positions matching TRBD2. The germline gives CDR1 SQVTM, CDR2 ANQGSEA. Trimming took 7 bases from V and 6 from J; bases not matched to a gene: 9. The CDR3 is 14 residues long. This CDR3 is CSGEPGLADDTQYF. The CDR3 nucleotides read TGCAGCGGCGAACCGGGACTAGCGGACGATACGCAGTATTTT.

CDR3 nucleotides: TGTGCCAGCAGTTTATTGGGAGCCTCCTACGAGCAGTACTTC. It is translated as CASSLLGASYEQYF. The rearrangement joins TRBV27 to TRBJ2-7; tentative D call: TRBD2 (5 bases). The CDR3 is 14 residues long. Trimming cost V 1 base and J 0 bases, with 7 bases left between them. Germline loops: CDR1 MNHEY, CDR2 SMNVEV (reference sequence).

The J gene is TRBJ2-1, the V gene TRBV14; the D gene is possibly TRBD1 (6 bases). V was pared by 10 bases and J by 3 bases, with 7 bases between. CDR3 size: 11 residues. The germline V gene has CDR1 SGHDN and CDR2 FVKESK. This chain's CDR3 is CATGDYNEQFF. The CDR3 DNA reads TGTGCCACAGGGGACTACAATGAGCAGTTCTTC.

The V call is TRBV5-4, the J call TRBJ2-1, with unresolved D. From germline, CDR1 is SGHNT and CDR2 YYREEE (reference sequence). Deletions cut 3 bases from V and 5 bases from J, with 9 bases between. The CDR3 loop spans 13 amino acids. CDR3 nucleotide sequence: TGTGCCAGCAGCTCCCATGAAAACAATGAGCAGTTCTTC. Translating gives CASSSHENNEQFF.

The chain carries TRBV27 and TRBJ2-5; D perhaps matches TRBD2 (6 bases). V lost 2 bases and J lost 0, with 10 bases in between. From germline, CDR1 is MNHEY and CDR2 SMNVEV (reference sequence). The CDR3 is made up of 15 amino acids. Here the CDR3 DNA reads TGTGCCAGCAGTTTAAGGAGGGCGTACCAAGAGACCCAGTACTTC. Its protein product is CASSLRRAYQETQYF.

The V call is TRBV16, the J call TRBJ2-3; D gene unclear. Trimming took off 0 bases at V and 6 bases at J, with 7 bases between the two ends. Germline V gene lookup returns CDR1 KGHSY and CDR2 FQNENV. The CDR3 is made up of 13 amino acids. The DNA of the CDR3 is TGTGCCAGCAGCCAATCTCCCCCCGATACGCAGTATTTT. It specifies CASSQSPPDTQYF. Supplemented by reference TRBV16 and TRBJ2-3, the full variable domain reads GEEVAQTPKHLVRGEGQKAKLYCAPIKGHSYVFWYQQVLKNEFKFLISFQNENVFDETGMPKERFSAKCLPNSPCSLEIQATKLEDSAVYFCASSQSPPDTQYFGPGTRLTVL.

A note on this clone: An end of the junction differs from the germline gene, which may be a read error. The chain couples TRBV6-5 to TRBJ1-2, with D hard to call. Germline CDR1 reads MNHEY; CDR2 reads SVGAGI. This CDR3 spans 13 amino acids. The CDR3 nucleotides read TGTGCCAGTAGTTCGATTAATAACTATGGCTACACCTTC. Translated: CASSSINNYGYTF.

V gene TRBV29-1 combines with J gene TRBJ1-2, with D uncertain. Deletions cut 4 bases from V and 5 bases from J, with 8 bases between. The length of the CDR3 is 11 residues. Germline V CDR1 and CDR2: SQVTM, ANQGSEA. CDR3 DNA sequence: TGCAGCGTTGTGGGGTTATATGGCTACACCTTC. It specifies CSVVGLYGYTF.